The 27 T cell receptor beta chains presented below share a single source sample, sequenced in a study of blood T cell repertoires in COVID-19. The assay was immunoSEQ multiplex PCR, and TCRdb's table has in-frame clones only and misses some. Of roughly 340,000 clones in the sample, about 90% were seen once. Sample: peripheral blood. The receptors here all came from a woman in her late teens or twenties who had recovered from COVID-19.

This clone was observed once. In DNA, the CDR3 is TGTGCCATCAGTGAGAGCCAGGCGGGCACCATATATTTT. It codes for CAISESQAGTIYF. The chain recombines TRBV10-3 with TRBJ1-3; D is ambiguous. Trimming cost V 2 bases and J 9 bases, with 11 bases left between them. Germline lookup yields CDR1 ENHRY and CDR2 SYGVKD. This CDR3 is 13 amino acids long.

The chain employs TRBV5-4 and TRBJ2-3, with a possible D match to TRBD1 (5 bases). The germline V gene has CDR1 SGHNT and CDR2 YYREEE (reference sequence). The ends were cut back, 3 bases at V and 0 bases at J, with 8 bases in the middle. This CDR3 has 14 residues. Here the CDR3 DNA reads TGTGCCAGCAGCTCAACAGGTAGCACAGATACGCAGTATTTT. Translated, it gives CASSSTGSTDTQYF.

V gene TRBV5-6 combines with J gene TRBJ2-2; 7 nucleotides match TRBD1. Germline values: CDR1 SGHDT, CDR2 YYEEEE. J was trimmed by 0 bases and V by 3 bases; bases with no gene match: 2. The CDR3 runs 15 residues. Written as DNA, the CDR3 is TGTGCCAGCAGCTGGGGACAGTCGAACACCGGGGAGCTGTTTTTT. This translates into CASSWGQSNTGELFF. The full variable domain, its missing parts supplied by reference TRBV5-6 and TRBJ2-2, is DAGVTQSPTHLIKTRGQQVTLRCSPKSGHDTVSWYQQALGQGPQFIFQYYEEEERQRGNFPDRFSGHQFPNYSSELNVNALLLGDSALYLCASSWGQSNTGELFFGEGSRLTVL.

The chain has TRBV14 and TRBJ2-5; D perhaps matches TRBD2 (6 bases). The germline CDR1 and CDR2 sequences are SGHDN and FVKESK. Trimming pared 6 bases from V and 5 bases from J, leaving 22 bases between. This CDR3 spans 16 amino acids. CDR3 nucleotide sequence: TGTGCCAGCAGTAAACTCGTCGGGAGAGGGATGGAGACCCAGTACTTC. Its translation: CASSKLVGRGMETQYF.

This chain links TRBV7-8 with TRBJ2-1, with 8 bases fitting TRBD2. The V gene end was trimmed by 6 bases and the J gene end by 2 bases; junction bases not matched to a gene: 12. The CDR3 loop spans 17 amino acids. Germline V gives CDR1 SGHVS, CDR2 FQNEAQ. CDR3 in DNA: TGTGCCAGCAGTTCCGGGATAGCGGGGTCAACCTACAATGAGCAGTTCTTC. The encoded protein is CASSSGIAGSTYNEQFF.

The rearrangement links TRBV18 to TRBJ1-1; 8 nucleotides agree with TRBD1. J lost 1 base, V lost 3 bases, and 4 bases had no gene match. Germline V CDR1 and CDR2: KGHSH, LQKENI. This CDR3 contains 15 residues. The DNA for the CDR3 is TGTGCCAGCTCACCGGTCGGGACAGGGAACACTGAAGCTTTCTTT. Amino acids: CASSPVGTGNTEAFF. The whole variable domain, remainder taken from reference TRBV18 and TRBJ1-1, is NAGVMQNPRHLVRRRGQEARLRCSPMKGHSHVYWYRQLPEEGLKFMVYLQKENIIDESGMPKERFSAEFPKEGPSILRIQQVVRGDSAAYFCASSPVGTGNTEAFFGQGTRLTVV.

DNA of the CDR3: TGCGCCAGCAGCCCCCGCAGGGATACGCAGTATTTT. Encoded protein: CASSPRRDTQYF. The rearrangement links TRBV4-3 to TRBJ2-3; D gene unclear. The CDR3 has 12 amino acids. Trimming took off 4 bases at V and 6 bases at J, with 8 bases between the two ends. Per the germline V gene, CDR1 is LGHNA and CDR2 is YSLEER.

The gene calls are TRBV25-1 and TRBJ1-2, with a possible D match to TRBD1 (6 bases). The CDR3 has 14 residues. Germline assignment: CDR1 MGHDK and CDR2 SYGVNS. V lost 2 bases and J 5 bases, leaving 12 bases between the germline ends. CDR3 loop: CASSEATGLYGYTF. CDR3 bases: TGTGCCAGCAGTGAAGCGACAGGTCTTTATGGCTACACCTTC.

The chain joins TRBV5-1 to TRBJ1-2; D remains ambiguous. Germline lookup yields CDR1 SGHRS and CDR2 YFSETQ. CDR3 length: 14 residues. V lost 0 bases, J lost 4 bases, and 10 bases lay in between. CDR3 region: CASSLGVSVYGYTF. CDR3 nucleotide sequence: TGCGCCAGCAGCTTGGGTGTGTCCGTCTATGGCTACACCTTC. The full variable domain, completed using reference TRBV5-1 and TRBJ1-2, is KAGVTQTPRYLIKTRGQQVTLSCSPISGHRSVSWYQQTPGQGLQFLFEYFSETQRNKGNFPGRFSGRQFSNSRSEMNVSTLELGDSALYLCASSLGVSVYGYTFGSGTRLTVV.

V is TRBV30 and J is TRBJ2-5; a possible D gene is TRBD2 (5 bases). V was clipped by 2 bases and J by 4 bases, with 8 bases between them. The CDR3 spans 12 residues. Germline V gives CDR1 GTSNPN, CDR2 SVGIG (reference sequence). In DNA form, the CDR3 reads TGTGCCTGGAGTACCCGGGGAGAGACCCAGTACTTC. Protein sequence: CAWSTRGETQYF. The variable domain in full, with the rest retrieved from reference TRBV30 and TRBJ2-5, is SQTIHQWPATLVQPVGSPLSLECTVEGTSNPNLYWYRQAAGRGLQLLFYSVGIGQISSEVPQNLSASRPQDRQFILSSKKLLLSDSGFYLCAWSTRGETQYFGPGTRLLVL.

V gene TRBV5-1 combines with J gene TRBJ2-3, with TRBD2 identical over 16 bases. V gave up 4 bases and J gave up 4 bases; unmatched junction bases: 12. Per the germline V gene, CDR1 is SGHRS and CDR2 is YFSETQ. This CDR3 has 19 amino acids. CDR3 DNA sequence: TGCGCCAGCAGCAGCCCGGGACTAGCGGGAGGGCCTCGCGCAGATACGCAGTATTTT. Its protein is CASSSPGLAGGPRADTQYF. The full variable domain, rest sourced from reference TRBV5-1 and TRBJ2-3, is KAGVTQTPRYLIKTRGQQVTLSCSPISGHRSVSWYQQTPGQGLQFLFEYFSETQRNKGNFPGRFSGRQFSNSRSEMNVSTLELGDSALYLCASSSPGLAGGPRADTQYFGPGTRLTVL.

The chain recombines TRBV19 with TRBJ2-1; D uncertain. Deletions cut 3 bases from V and 7 bases from J, with 10 bases between. Germline loops: CDR1 LNHDA, CDR2 SQIVND (reference sequence). CDR3 size: 13 residues. For the CDR3, the DNA is TGTGCCAGTAGTATCCATTTGCAGAATGAGCAGTTCTTC. This encodes CASSIHLQNEQFF.

The gene calls are TRBV30 and TRBJ1-4, with a possible D match to TRBD1 (5 bases). The CDR3 covers 14 residues. Germline-derived CDR1 and CDR2 are GTSNPN and SVGIG (reference sequence). The V end lost 1 base, the J end lost 10 bases, and 16 bases lay between the germline ends. DNA for the CDR3: TGTGCCTGGAGTGGGGACTGGATAGGAGGAAAACTGTTTTTT. This codes for CAWSGDWIGGKLFF.

The chain joins TRBV6-2 or TRBV6-3 to TRBJ2-7, with D possibly TRBD2 on 5 matching bases. Germline-derived CDR1 and CDR2 are MNHEY and SVGEGT. Deletions cut 3 bases from V and 3 bases from J, with 6 bases between. This CDR3 comprises 12 residues. In nucleotides, the CDR3 is TGTGCCAGCAGTTATCGGGACTACGAGCAGTACGTC. Its translation: CASSYRDYEQYV.

The rearrangement uses TRBV6-5 and TRBJ2-7; maybe TRBD1 (5 bases). The CDR3 totals 14 residues. The germline V gene has CDR1 MNHEY and CDR2 SVGAGI. V was trimmed by 6 bases and J by 2 bases, leaving 14 bases between them. In DNA form, the CDR3 reads TGTGCCAGCAGCCCGCACTCGACAGCCTACGAGCAGTACGTC. Translating it yields CASSPHSTAYEQYV.

This clone was counted once. The V call is TRBV6-2 or TRBV6-3, the J call TRBJ2-2; 7 bases line up with TRBD2. CDR3 length: 15 residues. Trimming cost V 5 bases and J 6 bases; bases outside gene matches: 9. CDR1 is MNHEY and CDR2 is SVGEGT in the germline V gene. The CDR3 loop reads CASSRAGTMAGELFF. Here the CDR3 DNA reads TGTGCCAGCAGTCGGGCCGGGACTATGGCCGGGGAGCTGTTTTTT.

The chain carries TRBV6-4 and TRBJ1-5; 9 bases align to TRBD1. Per the germline V gene, CDR1 is MRHNA and CDR2 is SNTAGT. The CDR3 spans 16 residues. V shed 3 bases, J shed 7 bases, and the junction held 10 bases outside the gene matches. CDR3 coding DNA: TGTGCCAGCAGTGATTCTAAGCCAGGGACAGGGCAGCCCCAGCATTTT. Protein product: CASSDSKPGTGQPQHF.

The chain has TRBV5-1 and TRBJ2-1; the match to TRBD2 covers 11 bases. CDR3 size: 19 residues. J was trimmed by 12 bases and V by 0 bases; bases with no gene match: 20. CDR1 SGHRS and CDR2 YFSETQ come from the germline V gene. CDR3 DNA sequence: TGCGCCAGCAGCTTGGTTCTACAGGGGCCGGGACTAGCGGCAACCGGGCAGTTCTTC. Its protein is CASSLVLQGPGLAATGQFF.

The chain joins TRBV7-9 to TRBJ1-3; D is ambiguous. The CDR3 is made up of 15 amino acids. The ends were cut back, 5 bases at V and 0 bases at J, with 11 bases in the middle. CDR1 is SEHNR, CDR2 FQNEAQ, per germline (reference sequence). The CDR3 here is CASSPQAYSGNTIYF. In DNA, the CDR3 is TGTGCCAGCAGCCCCCAGGCTTACTCTGGAAACACCATATATTTT.

This clone was counted a few times. The J gene is TRBJ2-1, the V gene TRBV6-1; D is perhaps TRBD1 (5 bases). The germline V gene has CDR1 MNHNS and CDR2 SASEGT. The CDR3 covers 15 residues. The V and J ends lost 1 base and 8 bases respectively, with 15 bases between them. The CDR3 DNA sequence: TGTGCCAGCAGTGAAGGGTTAGGGGTTTTCGATGAGCAGTTCTTC. It yields the protein CASSEGLGVFDEQFF.

The chain has TRBV28 and TRBJ1-1; 8 positions match TRBD1. Trimming at V came to 6 bases and at J to 4 bases, leaving 10 bases not matched to a gene. Per the germline V gene, CDR1 is MDHEN and CDR2 is SYDVKM. The CDR3 is 15 amino acids. CDR3 region: CASRKDRGGSTEAFF. The CDR3 region has the DNA TGTGCCAGCAGGAAAGACAGGGGTGGATCCACTGAAGCTTTCTTT.

The V gene is TRBV6-5, the J gene TRBJ1-6, with D perhaps TRBD1 (5 bases). CDR1 is MNHEY, CDR2 SVGAGI, per germline. There are 11 residues in the CDR3. V was shortened by 9 bases and J by 8 bases, with 8 bases between the two germline ends. CDR3 DNA: TGTGCCAGTCGGGGGGATTCACCCCTCCACTTT. It is translated as CASRGDSPLHF.

This clone was picked up one time. This chain uses TRBV4-1 with TRBJ2-2, with a weak D call TRBD2 (6 bases). The CDR3 runs to 19 residues. Germline V gives CDR1 MGHRA, CDR2 YSYEKL. V was trimmed by 0 bases and J by 0 bases, leaving 17 bases between them. Here the CDR3 DNA reads TGCGCCAGCAGCCAAGATCCATTTGGGCTAGCGTCGAACACCGGGGAGCTGTTTTTT. As protein: CASSQDPFGLASNTGELFF.

The rearrangement uses TRBV6-2 or TRBV6-3 and TRBJ2-7, with 8 nucleotides matching TRBD2. Germline lookup yields CDR1 MNHEY and CDR2 SVGEGT. The V gene end was trimmed by 6 bases and the J gene end by 3 bases; junction bases not matched to a gene: 4. This CDR3 has 13 residues. The CDR3 region has the DNA TGTGCCAGCAGCCGCGGGGGGATCTACGAGCAGTACGTC. Translated, it gives CASSRGGIYEQYV.

The rearrangement links TRBV7-6 to TRBJ1-4, with 7 positions matching TRBD1. Germline lookup yields CDR1 SGHVS and CDR2 FNYEAQ. CDR3 length: 14 amino acids. The J segment lost 5 bases and the V segment lost 3 bases, leaving 3 bases of the junction unmatched. This chain's CDR3 is CASSLGTANEKLFF. The DNA for the CDR3 is TGTGCCAGCAGCTTGGGGACAGCAAATGAAAAACTGTTTTTT.

The rearrangement joins TRBV7-2 to TRBJ2-3; D perhaps matches TRBD2 (5 bases). Germline V lookup: CDR1 SGHTA, CDR2 FQGNSA. The V end lost 1 base, the J end lost 9 bases, and 14 bases lay between the germline ends. This CDR3 has 14 residues. CDR3 DNA: TGTGCCAGCAGCTTAGTTCGGGAAGCGAAGACGCAGTATTTT. Translation: CASSLVREAKTQYF.

The chain carries TRBV7-2 and TRBJ2-3; 10 positions agree with TRBD2. Germline V lookup: CDR1 SGHTA, CDR2 FQGNSA. The CDR3 totals 18 residues. V was clipped by 7 bases and J by 3 bases; unmatched bases: 16. Written as DNA, the CDR3 is TGTGCCAGCACCCAAGGGCCTAGCGGGAGTCGGAATACAGATACGCAGTATTTT. It encodes CASTQGPSGSRNTDTQYF.